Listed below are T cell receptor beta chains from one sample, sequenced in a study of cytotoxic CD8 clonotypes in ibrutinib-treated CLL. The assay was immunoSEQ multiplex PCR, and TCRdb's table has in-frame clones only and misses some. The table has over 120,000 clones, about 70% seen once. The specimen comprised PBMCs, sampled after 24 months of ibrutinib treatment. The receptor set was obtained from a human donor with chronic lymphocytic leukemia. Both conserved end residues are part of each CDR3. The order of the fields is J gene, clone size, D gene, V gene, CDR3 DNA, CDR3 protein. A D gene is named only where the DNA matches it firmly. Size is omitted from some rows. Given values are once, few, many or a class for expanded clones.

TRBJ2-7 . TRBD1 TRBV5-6 TGTGCCAGCAGCCTGGACAGGACCTGGGGTTCCTACGAGCAGTACTTC CASSLDRTWGSYEQYF
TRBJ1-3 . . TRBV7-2 TGTGCCAGCAGCTTAGCTGGGGGAGACGGACCCAAAAGTGGAAACACCATATATTTT CASSLAGGDGPKSGNTIYF
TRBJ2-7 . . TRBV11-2 TGTGCCAGCAGCTTAGTGCCGTCGTCCTACGAGCAGTACTTC CASSLVPSSYEQYF
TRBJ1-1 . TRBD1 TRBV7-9 TGTGCCAGCAGCTTAGGCGGGCAGGGGGACAAAGCTTTCTTT CASSLGGQGDKAFF
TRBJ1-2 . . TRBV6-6 TGTGCCAGCAGTTACGTCCCGAACTATGGCTACACCTTC CASSYVPNYGYTF
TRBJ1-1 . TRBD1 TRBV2 TGTGCCACCAACAGGGGAAACCTGAACACTGAAGCTTTCTTT CATNRGNLNTEAFF
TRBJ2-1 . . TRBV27 TGTGCCAGCAGTTTTTTGGGACGATACAATGAGCAGTTCTTC CASSFLGRYNEQFF
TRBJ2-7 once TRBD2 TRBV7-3 TGTGCCAGCAGCACTACCGGCGGGGGGACCTACGAGCAGTACTTC CASSTTGGGTYEQYF
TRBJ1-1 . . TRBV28 TGTGCCAGCAGTTTCCCTACAGGAAGACTGAACACTGAAGCTTTCTTT CASSFPTGRLNTEAFF
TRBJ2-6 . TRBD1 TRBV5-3 TGTGCCAGAAGCACCCGGGACAGGGGGCGAAGGTCTGGGGCCAACGTCCTGACTTTC CARSTRDRGRRSGANVLTF
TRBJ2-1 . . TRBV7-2 TGTGCCAGCCGAGGGGGGAAGACCTACAATGAGCAGTTCTTC CASRGGKTYNEQFF
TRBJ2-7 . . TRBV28 TGTGCCAGCAGTCCCCCAGGGGCGGGCATCTACGAGCAGTACTTC CASSPPGAGIYEQYF
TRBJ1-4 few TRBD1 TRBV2 TGTGCCAGCAGTAAAAATGCCGGGACAGGGGTTGGAAAACTGTTTTTT CASSKNAGTGVGKLFF
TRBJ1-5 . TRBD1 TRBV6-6 TGTGCCAGCAACCTCCCCGGGACAGGGAATCAGCCCCAGCATTTT CASNLPGTGNQPQHF
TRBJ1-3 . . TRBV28 TGTGCCAGCAGTCCGCAGGGGACTGGAAACACCATATATTTT CASSPQGTGNTIYF
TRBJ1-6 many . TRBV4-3 TGCGCCAGCAGCCAAGTCGGGGGCTCACCCCTCCACTTT CASSQVGGSPLHF
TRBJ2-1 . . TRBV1 TGCACCAGCAGCCAAGATCTGAGGGGGAGCTCCTACAATGAGCAGTTCTTC CTSSQDLRGSSYNEQFF
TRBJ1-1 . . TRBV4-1 TGCGCCAGCAGCGGAGGGGGGAACACTGAAGCTTTCTTT CASSGGGNTEAFF
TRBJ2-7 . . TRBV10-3 TGTGCCATCAGTGAGTCGACTCGGGGGGAGCAGTACTTC CAISESTRGEQYF
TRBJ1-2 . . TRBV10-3 TGTGCCATCAGTGAGTCGACAGAGACCTATGGCTACACCTTC CAISESTETYGYTF
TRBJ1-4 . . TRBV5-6 TGTGCCAGCAGCTTGGGGTGGCGCTTTAATGAAAAACTGTTTTTT CASSLGWRFNEKLFF
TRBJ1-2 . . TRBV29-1 TGCAGCGGCGGGACGGGTTATGGCTACACCTTC CSGGTGYGYTF
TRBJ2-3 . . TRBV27 TGTGCCAGCACGGAGGGGGGAAGCACAGATACGCAGTATTTT CASTEGGSTDTQYF
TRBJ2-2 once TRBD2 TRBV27 TGTGCCAGCAGTCGGGGGGGTGGGGAGCTGTTTTTT CASSRGGGELFF
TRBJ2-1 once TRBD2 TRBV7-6 TGTGCCAGCAGCTTAGGTGGTAGCGGGGGTTACAATGAGCAGTTCTTC CASSLGGSGGYNEQFF
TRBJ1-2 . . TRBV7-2 TGTGCCAGCAGCCCTTATATCGCCCCTGGCTACACCTTC CASSPYIAPGYTF
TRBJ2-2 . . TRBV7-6 TGTGCCAGCAGTCGAGGCCGTAGCACCGGGGAGCTGTTTTTT CASSRGRSTGELFF
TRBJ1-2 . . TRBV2 TGTGCCAGCAGGGGGGGCGGAGTCTATGGCTACACCTTC CASRGGGVYGYTF
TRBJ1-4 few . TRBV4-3 TGCGCCAGCAGCCAAGATAGGGCCGCCGAGGGTGAAAAACTGTTTTTT CASSQDRAAEGEKLFF
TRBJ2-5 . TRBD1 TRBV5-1 TGCGCCAGCAGCACACAGGGGGTTAGGGAGACCCAGTACTTC CASSTQGVRETQYF
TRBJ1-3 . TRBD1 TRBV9 TGTGCCAGCAGCGTAGCGACAGGGTGGTCTGGAAACACCATATATTTT CASSVATGWSGNTIYF
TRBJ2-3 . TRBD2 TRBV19 TGTGCCAGTAGCCCCCTAGCGGGGGTTCAGTATTTT CASSPLAGVQYF
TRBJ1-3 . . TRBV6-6 TGTGCCAGCAGCCCGGCGTTGGGGAACACCATATATTTT CASSPALGNTIYF
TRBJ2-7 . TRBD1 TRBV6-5 TGTGCCAGCAGTTACTCGACAGGGATCTACGAGCAGTACTTC CASSYSTGIYEQYF
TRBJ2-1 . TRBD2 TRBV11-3 TGTGCCAGCAGCCCTGGACTAGCGGCTTACAATGAGCAGTTCTTC CASSPGLAAYNEQFF
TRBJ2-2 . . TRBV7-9 TGTGCCAGCAGCTTTTCGGACCGGCCCGGGGAGCTGTTTTTT CASSFSDRPGELFF
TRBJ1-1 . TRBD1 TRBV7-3 TGTGCCAGCAGCCGAACAGGGGAGGCTGAAGCTTTCTTT CASSRTGEAEAFF
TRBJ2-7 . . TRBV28 TGTGCCAGCACTTACAGGGGCGCGGGATACGAGCAGTACTTC CASTYRGAGYEQYF
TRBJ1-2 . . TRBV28 TGTGCCAGCAGTTGGGGCGGGGGACCCCTTGGCTATGGCTACACCTTC CASSWGGGPLGYGYTF
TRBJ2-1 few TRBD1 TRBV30 TGTGCCTCCCCAGGGGACAGCTACAATGAGCAGTTCTTC CASPGDSYNEQFF
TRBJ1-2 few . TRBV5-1 TGCGCCAGCAGCACCCAATCGGGCAACAGCTACACCTTC CASSTQSGNSYTF
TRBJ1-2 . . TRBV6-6 TGTGCCAGCAGTTACTCGGGGGATGGCTACACCTTC CASSYSGDGYTF
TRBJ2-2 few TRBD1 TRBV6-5 TGTGCCAGCAGTTGGGACAGCACCGGGGAGCTGTTTTTT CASSWDSTGELFF
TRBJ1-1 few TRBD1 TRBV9 TGTGCCAGCAGCGAAGGGACAGGGGCGAAAACTGAAGCTTTCTTT CASSEGTGAKTEAFF
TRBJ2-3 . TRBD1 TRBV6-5 TGTGCCAGCACCCCGACAGGGTGGGATACGCAGTATTTT CASTPTGWDTQYF
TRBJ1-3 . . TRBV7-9 TGTGCCAGCAGCTTAGGCAGGAGCACTGGAAACACCATATATTTT CASSLGRSTGNTIYF
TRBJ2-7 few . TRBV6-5 TGTGCCAGCAGGCCAAAGCCGGGCTCCTACGAGCAGTACTTC CASRPKPGSYEQYF